These 7 T cell receptor beta chains were all obtained from the same sample, sequenced in a study of blood T cell repertoires in COVID-19. TCRdb's copy holds only in-frame clones and misses some; the assay was immunoSEQ multiplex PCR. Of 200,000 to 300,000 clones in the sample, 65% to 90% are singletons; the top ten hold over 1.5%. Sequences were obtained from peripheral blood. These receptors originate from a man aged 30 to 45 with active or convalescent COVID-19.

V gene TRBV29-1 combines with J gene TRBJ2-7; D is perhaps TRBD2 (7 bases). CDR1 is SQVTM, CDR2 ANQGSEA, per germline. This CDR3 contains 13 residues. Deletions cut 4 bases from V and 3 bases from J, with 13 bases between. The CDR3 sequence is CSVVGGAVYEQYF. For the CDR3, the DNA is TGCAGCGTTGTAGGGGGGGCTGTCTACGAGCAGTACTTC.

The rearrangement links TRBV5-4 to TRBJ2-3; a possible D gene is TRBD1 (6 bases). CDR3 length equals 14 residues. Germline CDR1 and CDR2: SGHNT and YYREEE (reference sequence). V lost 2 bases, J lost 5 bases, and 12 bases lay in between. CDR3 bases: TGTGCCAGCAGCTTCCGGACAGATGAAGATACGCAGTATTTT. Its translation: CASSFRTDEDTQYF.

The rearrangement links TRBV18 to TRBJ2-3; 9 nucleotides match TRBD2. The CDR3 spans 14 residues. Germline-derived CDR1 and CDR2 are KGHSH and LQKENI. J gave up 4 bases and V 3 bases, and 2 bases lay outside the gene matches. In DNA, the CDR3 is TGTGCCAGCTCACCCAGCGGGGGGTCAGATACGCAGTATTTT. Its protein product is CASSPSGGSDTQYF.

The chain links TRBV5-1 to TRBJ2-7; 8 positions agree with TRBD2. CDR3 length equals 14 residues. V lost 6 bases, J lost 0 bases, and 5 bases stayed unmatched. Germline V lookup: CDR1 SGHRS, CDR2 YFSETQ. This chain's CDR3 is CASTIRGGSYEQYF. CDR3 nucleotides: TGCGCCAGCACAATCCGGGGGGGCTCCTACGAGCAGTACTTC.

This clone was observed many times. The chain employs TRBV27 and TRBJ1-5, with 8 bases identical to TRBD1. The CDR3 length is 14 residues. Germline CDR1 and CDR2: MNHEY and SMNVEV (reference sequence). Unmatched junction bases numbered 8, after V lost 5 bases and J lost 8 bases. The CDR3 loop is CASSPRTGWEPQHF. In nucleotides, the CDR3 is TGTGCCAGCAGTCCCCGGACAGGGTGGGAGCCCCAGCATTTT.

The gene calls are TRBV5-1 and TRBJ2-5; 7 nucleotides align to TRBD2. Losses at the gene ends were 3 bases for V and 5 bases for J; bases not matched to a gene: 13. Germline CDR1 and CDR2: SGHRS and YFSETQ. This CDR3 contains 16 residues. The CDR3 DNA reads TGCGCCAGCAGCTCGACCGGGACTACCCCTCCCGAGACCCAGTACTTC. It is translated as CASSSTGTTPPETQYF.

The CDR3 is CASSPTGFPTEAFF. The CDR3 DNA sequence: TGTGCCAGCAGTCCAACAGGGTTCCCCACTGAAGCTTTCTTT. V and J are TRBV6-5 and TRBJ1-1, with D maybe TRBD1 (6 bases). The germline V gene has CDR1 MNHEY and CDR2 SVGAGI. The CDR3 consists of 14 residues. Trimming took 5 bases from V and 4 from J, leaving 14 bases between them.